Presented here are 27 T cell receptor beta chains from one specimen sequenced in a study of blood T cells in healthy people across ages. For the second PCR, which ran for roughly 6 to 11 cycles, a sample-barcoded 5' primer and a J-beta primer mix were used. TCRdb passed the 5' RACE reads through MiXCR, listing each CDR3 protein once. The table includes 750,000 to 950,000 distinct CDR3 sequences, almost 30% detected once. Another study also made use of these data, one on T cells of mothers and their children.

The sequenced material came from blood. These receptors all stem from a woman between 40 and 50 years old in good health.

This chain uses TRBV5-1 with TRBJ2-7; 9 bases agree with TRBD1. With V trimmed by 4 bases and J by 6 bases, 17 bases remained unmatched. This CDR3 is built from 17 residues. The germline gives CDR1 SGHRS, CDR2 YFSETQ. The CDR3 is CASSQDHWGQGRGEQYF. The DNA for the CDR3 is TGCGCCAGCAGCCAAGACCATTGGGGACAGGGTCGAGGCGAGCAGTACTTC.

V usage is TRBV12-3 or TRBV12-4 and J usage is TRBJ1-1; no firm D call. The CDR3 contains 13 residues. Trimming stripped 6 bases from V and 1 base from J, with 9 bases between. The CDR3 protein is CASSPIPNTEAFF. CDR3 DNA: TGTGCCAGCAGCCCGATTCCGAACACTGAAGCTTTCTTT.

This chain links TRBV7-9 with TRBJ2-7, with D perhaps TRBD2 (6 bases). CDR3 length: 14 residues. With 4 bases removed from V and 1 base from J, the gap between germline ends came to 11 bases. Germline V lookup: CDR1 SEHNR, CDR2 FQNEAQ (reference sequence). This CDR3 is CASSSGEGSYEQYF. The CDR3 DNA reads as TGTGCCAGCAGCTCGGGGGAAGGGTCCTACGAGCAGTACTTC.

Details on this clonotype: Since a much larger clone is just one base distant, this may be a read error. This chain connects TRBV10-3 to TRBJ2-1, with 8 nucleotides matching TRBD1. Gene TRBJ2-7 matches the end of the DNA better, so the J call may be wrong. The CDR3 totals 14 residues. Germline CDR1 is ENHRY and CDR2 is SYGVKD. The DNA for the CDR3 is TGTGCCATCAGGGAGCCAGGGGGCTCGGGCGAGCAGTACTTC. It is translated as CAIREPGGSGEQYF.

The rearrangement joins TRBV2 to TRBJ2-3; D perhaps matches TRBD2 (6 bases). V gave up 2 bases and J gave up 0 bases, with 15 bases separating them. CDR1 SNHLY and CDR2 FYNNEI come from the germline V gene. The CDR3 runs to 17 residues. CDR3 DNA: TGTGCCAGCAGTGAAACTCCACGGGACTTCAGCACAGATACGCAGTATTTT. Its protein is CASSETPRDFSTDTQYF.

The chain employs TRBV4-3 and TRBJ1-4; a possible D gene is TRBD1 (5 bases). The V gene's germline CDR1 is LGHNA and CDR2 YSLEER. Trimming took off 10 bases at V and 1 base at J, with 19 bases between the two ends. The CDR3 totals 16 residues. This CDR3 reads CATRGGVQETNEKLFF. Here the CDR3 DNA reads TGCGCCACCCGAGGAGGGGTTCAGGAAACTAATGAAAAACTGTTTTTT.

In regard to this clonotype: A much larger clone differs from this one at a single base, so this may be a read error. The chain is built from TRBV5-1 and TRBJ2-7; D is uncertain. This CDR3 is built from 13 residues. V dropped 3 bases and J dropped 3 bases, with 10 bases sitting between them. The germline gives CDR1 SGHRS, CDR2 YFSETQ. The CDR3 spells CASSSNSLYEQYF. The CDR3 DNA reads as TGCGCCAGCAGCTCGAACAGTCTCTACGAGCAGTACTTC.

The rearrangement joins TRBV28 to TRBJ2-7; tentatively, D is TRBD1 (6 bases). There are 14 residues in the CDR3. Germline CDR1 reads MDHEN; CDR2 reads SYDVKM. V was shortened by 6 bases and J by 2 bases, with 14 bases between the two germline ends. In DNA form, the CDR3 reads TGTGCCAGCAGATATAACAGGGTAGCCTACGAGCAGTACTTC. This codes for CASRYNRVAYEQYF.

A few counts support this clonotype. This chain links TRBV27 with TRBJ1-2; 10 bases fit TRBD1. The length of the CDR3 is 17 residues. V was clipped by 4 bases and J by 5 bases; unmatched bases: 13. Germline-derived CDR1 and CDR2 are MNHEY and SMNVEV (reference sequence). CDR3 nucleotide sequence: TGTGCCAGCAGTTCTTCCGGGACAGGGGCTAGTGGGTATGGCTACACCTTC. It yields the protein CASSSSGTGASGYGYTF.

Comments on this clonotype: At one end the junction does not follow the germline gene, possibly because of a read error. CDR3 coding DNA: TGCAGCGTTGAGCGAACCGAGAACACCGAAGCTTTCTTT. It specifies CSVERTENTEAFF. This chain joins TRBV29-1 and TRBJ1-1; D ambiguous. This CDR3 region has 13 residues. From germline, CDR1 is SQVTM and CDR2 ANQGSEA.

Many counts were recorded for this clonotype. The V gene is TRBV9, the J gene TRBJ2-7; D may be TRBD1 (5 bases). This CDR3 contains 14 residues. Between the trimmed V and J ends, which lost 3 bases and 5 bases, there was a span of 15 bases. CDR1 and CDR2 from the germline V gene are SGDLS and YYNGEE. The CDR3: CASSGRGLYDEQYF. DNA for the CDR3: TGTGCCAGCAGCGGAAGGGGTCTCTACGACGAGCAGTACTTC.

This clonotype has only one observation. This sequence may be a read error, since a much larger clone differs from it by one base. The rearrangement links TRBV5-6 to TRBJ2-5; D uncertain. From germline, CDR1 is SGHDT and CDR2 YYEEEE. Trimming pared 0 bases from V and 11 bases from J, leaving 17 bases between. CDR3 size: 14 residues. CDR3 DNA: TGTGCCAGCAGCTTGGGACCTATTCGCGACGGGCAGTACTTC. Its protein product is CASSLGPIRDGQYF.

Remarks on this clonotype: A much larger clone lies a single base off, so this may be a read error. The chain has TRBV7-9 and TRBJ2-3; D ambiguous. The V gene's germline CDR1 is SEHNR and CDR2 FQNEAQ (reference sequence). CDR3 length: 13 residues. V was shortened by 1 base and J by 4 bases, with 6 bases between the two germline ends. The CDR3, as DNA: TGTGCCAGCAGCTTAGTTGTGCCAGATACGCAGTATTTT. Protein sequence: CASSLVVPDTQYF.

The genes are TRBV14 and TRBJ2-3; D unresolved. Trimming pared 3 bases from V and 2 bases from J, leaving 18 bases between. The germline V gene has CDR1 SGHDN and CDR2 FVKESK. The CDR3 totals 17 residues. For the CDR3, the DNA is TGTGCCAGCAGCCAGCGCTTCTATTTGCGGCCCACAGATACGCAGTATTTT. Encoded protein: CASSQRFYLRPTDTQYF.

This clonotype has only a few counts. The chain employs TRBV28 and TRBJ2-1, with D perhaps matching TRBD1 or TRBD2 (9 bases each). In germline, CDR1 is MDHEN, CDR2 SYDVKM. There are 18 residues in the CDR3. Trimming took 4 bases from V and 0 from J, leaving 19 bases between them. The chain's CDR3 is CASSSAGGTGSSYNEQFF. The CDR3 DNA is TGTGCCAGCAGTTCGGCGGGGGGGACAGGGAGCTCCTACAATGAGCAGTTCTTC.

Many counts were recorded for this clonotype. The chain couples TRBV7-9 to TRBJ2-6; 9 nucleotides match TRBD1. Trimming took 5 bases from V and 1 from J; bases not matched to a gene: 15. The germline V gene encodes CDR1 SEHNR and CDR2 FQNEAQ (reference sequence). This CDR3 has 20 residues. CDR3 DNA: TGTGCCAGCAGCCCAACCGGGACAGGGTCTCCGAAGTCTGGGGCCAACGTCCTGACTTTC. Encoded protein: CASSPTGTGSPKSGANVLTF.

Worth noting for this clonotype: The junction differs from germline at one of its ends, possibly a read error. The chain couples TRBV15 to TRBJ2-1, with 7 positions matching TRBD1. This CDR3 has 13 amino acids. The germline gives CDR1 LNHNV, CDR2 YYDKDF (reference sequence). DNA for the CDR3: TGTGCCACCGGCAGTGGAGAAAAGGGGGCTGAGTTCTTC. Its translation: CATGSGEKGAEFF.

CDR3 in amino acids: CASSYPASGSDEQYF. CDR3 in DNA: TGTGCCAGCAGTTACCCGGCTAGCGGGAGCGATGAGCAGTACTTC. This chain joins TRBV6-6 and TRBJ2-1; 10 positions agree with TRBD2. The J call may be incorrect, as the DNA end agrees better with TRBJ2-7. Germline V gene data show CDR1 as MNHNY and CDR2 as SVGAGI (reference sequence). The length of the CDR3 is 15 residues.

The chain combines TRBV7-9 with TRBJ2-6, with D possibly matching TRBD2 (6 bases). Germline CDR1 SEHNR, CDR2 FQNEAQ (reference sequence). The length of the CDR3 is 18 residues. V was pared by 0 bases and J by 0 bases, with 12 bases between. As DNA, the CDR3 is TGTGCCAGCAGCTTAGCGGGCGGGAAAAGCTCTGGGGCCAACGTCCTGACTTTC. It codes for CASSLAGGKSSGANVLTF. Full variable domain (outside the CDR3, taken from reference TRBV7-9 and TRBJ2-6): DTGVSQNPRHKITKRGQNVTFRCDPISEHNRLYWYRQTLGQGPEFLTYFQNEAQLEKSRLLSDRFSAERPKGSFSTLEIQRTEQGDSAMYLCASSLAGGKSSGANVLTFGAGSRLTVL.

The DNA of the CDR3 is TGTGCCAGCCAGAAGGAGAGGACAGGGGGCTTGGATGAGCAGTTCTTC. Its protein product is CASQKERTGGLDEQFF. The rearrangement joins TRBV6-1 to TRBJ2-1; 11 positions agree with TRBD1. From germline, CDR1 is MNHNS and CDR2 SASEGT. This CDR3 spans 16 amino acids. The ends lost 8 bases at V and 8 bases at J; junction bases unmatched: 14.

V usage is TRBV20-1 and J usage is TRBJ2-7; D possibly corresponds to TRBD2 (6 bases). The germline V gene has CDR1 DFQATT and CDR2 SNEGSKA (reference sequence). With 0 bases removed from V and 7 bases from J, the gap between germline ends came to 22 bases. CDR3 size: 16 residues. CDR3 in DNA: TGCAGTGCTAGAGATTCGGTGGGGGGTACTTACAATGAGCAGTACTTC. It yields the protein CSARDSVGGTYNEQYF.

At least ten counts were recorded for this clonotype. The J gene is TRBJ1-2, the V gene TRBV7-2; D is ambiguous. The CDR3 length is 14 residues. Looked up from germline, CDR1 is SGHTA and CDR2 is FQGNSA. The ends were cut back, 3 bases at V and 4 bases at J, with 12 bases in the middle. CDR3 bases: TGTGCCAGCAGCTTGGATCCGGTCCTCTATGGCTACACCTTC. It encodes CASSLDPVLYGYTF. Drawing the rest from reference TRBV7-2 and TRBJ1-2, the complete variable domain is GAGVSQSPSNKVTEKGKDVELRCDPISGHTALYWYRQSLGQGLEFLIYFQGNSAPDKSGLPSDRFSAERTGGSVSTLTIQRTQQEDSAVYLCASSLDPVLYGYTFGSGTRLTVV.

The chain combines TRBV3-1 with TRBJ2-2, with D hard to call. V was trimmed by 5 bases and J by 3 bases, leaving 4 bases between them. Germline values: CDR1 LGHDT, CDR2 YNNKEL (reference sequence). This CDR3 spans 12 amino acids. The CDR3 DNA reads TGTGCCAGCAGCATACACACCGGGGAGCTGTTTTTT. It yields the protein CASSIHTGELFF.

The rearrangement links TRBV5-5 to TRBJ1-2; 7 bases agree with TRBD1. The trim removed 5 bases at V and 2 bases at J, leaving 6 bases unmatched. The CDR3 is made up of 14 amino acids. Germline CDR1 and CDR2: SGHKS and YYEKEE (reference sequence). Written as DNA, the CDR3 is TGTGCCAGCAGGTCGGGACAGTTGAACTATGGCTACACCTTC. Translated: CASRSGQLNYGYTF.

A word on this clonotype: One end of the junction fails to match germline, which may point to a read error. CDR3 nucleotides: TGTACCAGCAGCCCCCCCATCGTGACTAGCGGGGGTTGGGATGAGCAGTTCTTC. Translating gives CTSSPPIVTSGGWDEQFF. The chain employs TRBV9 and TRBJ2-1, with 12 bases lining up with TRBD2. Germline CDR1 SGDLS, CDR2 YYNGEE. The CDR3 has 18 amino acids.

The chain couples TRBV24-1 to TRBJ2-1, with 7 bases fitting TRBD1. This CDR3 is built from 18 residues. V dropped 9 bases and J dropped 0; count of bases not matched to a gene: 16. Looked up from germline, CDR1 is KGHDR and CDR2 is SFDVKD. The DNA for the CDR3 is TGTGCCACCTCCACAGGGGAAGGAGGCCCCTCCTCCTACAATGAGCAGTTCTTC. It is translated as CATSTGEGGPSSYNEQFF.

V is TRBV3-1 and J is TRBJ1-6, with D unclear. CDR3 length equals 15 residues. Germline V gene lookup returns CDR1 LGHDT and CDR2 YNNKEL (reference sequence). Trimming removed 3 bases at V and 14 bases at J, with 20 bases between. CDR3 region: CASSQNRDLQFTLHF. CDR3 nucleotides: TGTGCCAGCAGCCAGAACCGGGATCTACAATTCACCCTCCACTTT.